A selection of T cell receptor beta chains follows, all from one sample in a study of neurological immune-mediated disorders. One entry per CDR3 protein, called by TCRdb with MiXCR from the 5' RACE reads. The table includes more than 35,000 distinct CDR3 sequences, about 6.3% detected once. Sequencing used CD4+ T cells from blood. The receptors come from a woman between 40 and 50 years old in good health. Both conserved end residues are part of each CDR3. D genes are given only for firm matches. The size of a clone is reported for some rows only, either as once, few or many, or as a class for expanded clones.

>TRBJ2-7|many|TRBD2|TRBV5-1
CASSLDLAGGSYEQYF
TGCGCCAGCAGCTTGGACCTAGCGGGAGGGTCCTACGAGCAGTACTTC
>TRBJ2-7|NA|NA|TRBV4-1
CASSQDPDKAHEQYF
TGCGCCAGCAGCCAAGACCCCGACAAGGCCCACGAGCAGTACTTC
>TRBJ2-5|many|TRBD2|TRBV7-2
CASSPGLAGGPRETQYF
TGTGCCAGCAGCCCGGGACTAGCGGGAGGCCCGCGTGAGACCCAGTACTTC
>TRBJ1-4|NA|NA|TRBV6-5
CASSYRGWSNEAREKLFF
TGTGCCAGCAGTTACAGAGGGTGGTCGAATGAGGCAAGGGAAAAACTGTTTTTT
>TRBJ1-1|many|TRBD1|TRBV7-3
CASSKQGGTEAFF
TGTGCCAGCAGCAAACAGGGGGGCACTGAAGCTTTCTTT
>TRBJ2-1|many|TRBD2|TRBV4-1
CASSQTEREGYNEQFF
TGCGCCAGCAGCCAAACTGAGCGGGAGGGGTACAATGAGCAGTTCTTC
>TRBJ2-3|many|NA|TRBV7-2
CASSSSTDTQYF
TGTGCCAGCAGCTCCTCCACAGATACGCAGTATTTT
>TRBJ1-2|many|NA|TRBV20-1
CSASSVGGYTF
TGCAGTGCTAGCTCCGTCGGGGGCTACACCTTC
>TRBJ2-7|many|NA|TRBV29-1
CSVASDSYEQYF
TGCAGCGTTGCCTCCGATTCCTACGAGCAGTACTTC
>TRBJ2-1|NA|NA|TRBV19
CASSIALYNEQFF
TGTGCCAGTAGTATAGCCCTCTACAATGAGCAGTTCTTC
>TRBJ1-1|many|NA|TRBV5-1
CASSLEGIGEAFF
TGCGCCAGCAGCTTGGAGGGGATTGGGGAAGCTTTCTTT
>TRBJ2-1|many|TRBD2|TRBV29-1
CSVEPGTSGMDEQFF
TGCAGCGTTGAACCCGGGACTAGCGGGATGGATGAGCAGTTCTTC
>TRBJ2-1|many|NA|TRBV6-2/TRBV6-3
CASSLPGKNEQFF
TGTGCCAGCAGTCTCCCGGGCAAGAATGAGCAGTTCTTC
>TRBJ2-3|many|NA|TRBV20-1
CSAATDTQYF
TGCAGTGCTGCCACAGATACGCAGTATTTT
>TRBJ2-5|many|TRBD1|TRBV12-3/TRBV12-4
CASSPGQGLGTQYF
TGTGCCAGCAGTCCGGGACAGGGGCTAGGGACCCAGTACTTC
>TRBJ2-1|many|TRBD2|TRBV28
CASSLPGGKSNEQFF
TGTGCCAGCAGTTTACCGGGAGGGAAGTCCAATGAGCAGTTCTTC
>TRBJ2-7|many|NA|TRBV28
CASSLVNPGGYEQYF
TGTGCCAGCAGTTTAGTCAACCCAGGAGGCTACGAGCAGTACTTC
>TRBJ1-1|many|NA|TRBV5-1
CASSLDGPLAEAFF
TGCGCCAGCAGCTTGGACGGACCGTTGGCTGAAGCTTTCTTT
>TRBJ2-3|many|NA|TRBV9
CASSVATGVEDTQYF
TGTGCCAGCAGCGTAGCAACCGGGGTGGAAGATACGCAGTATTTT
>TRBJ2-5|many|TRBD2|TRBV7-8
CASSTRSGRAGETQYF
TGTGCCAGCAGCACCCGTAGCGGGAGGGCCGGTGAGACCCAGTACTTC
>TRBJ1-1|many|TRBD1|TRBV2
CASSGQGTTEAFF
TGTGCCAGCAGCGGACAGGGAACCACTGAAGCTTTCTTT
>TRBJ2-7|once|TRBD2|TRBV7-9
CASSLLAGESYEQYF
TGTGCCAGCAGCCTTCTAGCGGGAGAGTCCTACGAGCAGTACTTC
>TRBJ2-1|many|NA|TRBV6-5
CASTGSSYNEQFF
TGTGCCAGCACAGGAAGCTCCTACAATGAGCAGTTCTTC
>TRBJ2-4|many|NA|TRBV6-1
CASSEWAASIQYF
TGTGCCAGCAGTGAATGGGCAGCGAGCATTCAGTACTTC
>TRBJ2-7|many|NA|TRBV24-1
CATSDPGTPRQYF
TGTGCCACCAGTGATCCCGGGACCCCCAGGCAGTACTTC
>TRBJ2-5|many|TRBD2|TRBV7-2
CASSRGLAGEGTQYF
TGTGCCAGCAGCAGAGGACTAGCGGGAGAAGGGACCCAGTACTTC
>TRBJ2-1|NA|TRBD2|TRBV7-2
CASGGRTSLGNEQFF
TGTGCCAGCGGAGGGAGGACTAGCTTGGGCAATGAGCAGTTCTTC
>TRBJ2-3|many|NA|TRBV5-1
CASSLEAPTDTQYF
TGCGCCAGCAGCTTGGAAGCCCCCACAGATACGCAGTATTTT
>TRBJ2-7|many|TRBD1|TRBV19
CASSIAPDREQYF
TGTGCCAGTAGTATAGCCCCGGACAGGGAGCAGTACTTC
>TRBJ2-2|many|TRBD2|TRBV12-5
CASVGSGSTGELFF
TGTGCTAGTGTGGGTAGCGGGAGTACCGGGGAGCTGTTTTTT
>TRBJ1-6|many|NA|TRBV12-3/TRBV12-4
CASSAGDLRNSPLHF
TGTGCCAGCAGTGCAGGGGATCTTCGTAATTCACCCCTCCACTTT
>TRBJ2-1|many|TRBD1|TRBV5-6
CASSLTGTGGYNEQFF
TGTGCCAGCAGCCTTACCGGGACAGGGGGGTACAATGAGCAGTTCTTC
>TRBJ2-5|NA|NA|TRBV5-1
CASRTTGYQETQYF
TGCGCCAGCAGAACAACAGGGTACCAAGAGACCCAGTACTTC
>TRBJ2-5|many|TRBD2|TRBV20-1
CSARGGGANQETQYF
TGCAGTGCTAGAGGGGGAGGGGCAAACCAAGAGACCCAGTACTTC
>TRBJ2-1|NA|NA|TRBV10-1
CASSGSNLIVNEQFF
TGCGCCAGCAGTGGCTCTAACCTCATCGTCAATGAGCAGTTCTTC
>TRBJ1-2|many|NA|TRBV29-1
CSVDSQEYGYGYTF
TGCAGCGTTGACTCGCAGGAGTATGGCTATGGCTACACCTTC
>TRBJ2-7|many|TRBD2|TRBV28
CASSPPGGQREQYF
TGTGCCAGCAGTCCGCCGGGAGGGCAGAGGGAGCAGTACTTC
>TRBJ2-7|many|NA|TRBV28
CASRFMRYDEQYF
TGTGCCAGCAGATTTATGCGGTACGACGAGCAGTACTTC
>TRBJ2-5|many|NA|TRBV5-1
CASSSGPSQETQYF
TGCGCCAGCAGCTCCGGACCGTCCCAAGAGACCCAGTACTTC
>TRBJ2-3|many|TRBD2|TRBV3-1
CASSLRGLAGVEDTQYF
TGTGCCAGCAGCCTCCGGGGGTTAGCGGGAGTGGAAGATACGCAGTATTTT
>TRBJ2-3|NA|TRBD2|TRBV6-5
CASSYSSGRGTDTQYF
TGTGCCAGCAGTTACTCCAGCGGGAGGGGCACAGATACGCAGTATTTT
>TRBJ2-7|many|NA|TRBV12-3/TRBV12-4
CASSLTRYEQYF
TGTGCCAGCAGTTTAACACGTTACGAGCAGTACTTC
>TRBJ2-5|many|NA|TRBV5-1
CASSLDASVQETQYF
TGCGCCAGCAGCTTGGACGCTAGCGTACAAGAGACCCAGTACTTC
>TRBJ1-2|many|NA|TRBV20-1
CSVLPLINYGYTF
TGCAGTGTTCTCCCCCTAATAAACTATGGCTACACCTTC
>TRBJ2-5|many|NA|TRBV5-1
CASSLQGKETQYF
TGCGCCAGCAGCTTGCAGGGAAAAGAGACCCAGTACTTC
>TRBJ2-2|many|NA|TRBV20-1
CSARLGMTTGELFF
TGCAGTGCTAGACTAGGGATGACGACCGGGGAGCTGTTTTTT
>TRBJ2-7|many|NA|TRBV28
CASSPSEAAPHEQYF
TGTGCCAGCAGCCCCTCGGAGGCAGCCCCCCACGAGCAGTACTTC
>TRBJ2-1|many|TRBD1|TRBV5-1
CASLGTGTYNEQFF
TGCGCCAGTCTAGGGACAGGGACTTACAATGAGCAGTTCTTC
>TRBJ1-4|many|NA|TRBV29-1
CSVRGLGDEKLFF
TGCAGCGTTAGGGGACTTGGCGATGAAAAACTGTTTTTT
>TRBJ2-7|many|TRBD1|TRBV5-1
CASHAGGYEQYF
TGCGCCAGCCATGCAGGGGGCTACGAGCAGTACTTC
>TRBJ2-1|many|TRBD2|TRBV7-9
CAVRGGSSYNEQFF
TGTGCCGTCCGGGGGGGATCTTCCTACAATGAGCAGTTCTTC